This entry lists 32 T cell receptor beta chains sequenced from one sample in a study of OX40 agonist ivuxolimab in advanced cancers. Repertoires were generated with immunoSEQ multiplex PCR, while TCRdb's copy carries only in-frame clones and drops some. The sample holds roughly 75,000 clones, approximately 86% seen once. The material was CD4+ or CD8+ T cells sorted from blood, obtained in a trial of the OX40 agonist ivuxolimab. The receptors stem from an adult with an advanced solid tumor such as melanoma, head and neck, liver or kidney cancer.

By sample fraction, this clone is medium-sized (0.01 to 0.1%). The V call is TRBV5-4, the J call TRBJ2-3; D is unclear. This CDR3 is built from 12 residues. The V end was cut by 4 bases, the J end by 0 bases, with 3 bases between. From germline, CDR1 is SGHNT and CDR2 YYREEE (reference sequence). The CDR3 here is CASSPSTDTQYF. The CDR3 bases are TGTGCCAGCAGCCCTAGCACAGATACGCAGTATTTT.

V is TRBV10-3 and J is TRBJ2-7; TRBD2 matches 8 bases. Germline V CDR1 and CDR2: ENHRY, SYGVKD. CDR3 length equals 16 residues. V trimming: 6 bases; J trimming: 4 bases; junction bases outside the gene matches: 14. The CDR3 spells CAIRPNIGTRSYEQYF. The CDR3 DNA reads TGTGCCATCAGACCAAACATCGGGACTAGAAGTTACGAGCAGTACTTC.

This clone was seen only a few times. CDR3 nucleotide sequence: TGTGCCAGCAGCCGACAGGGTTGGCACGAGCAGTACTTC. It specifies CASSRQGWHEQYF. This chain connects TRBV6-5 to TRBJ2-7, with TRBD1 matching over 7 bases. Germline CDR1 reads MNHEY; CDR2 reads SVGAGI. J lost 5 bases, V lost 6 bases, and 7 bases had no gene match. The CDR3 consists of 13 residues.

This clone was counted only a few times. The chain has TRBV6-4 and TRBJ2-1; 7 nucleotides match TRBD2. Germline V gene data show CDR1 as MRHNA and CDR2 as SNTAGT. J was trimmed by 9 bases and V by 3 bases; bases with no gene match: 14. This CDR3 contains 16 residues. The CDR3 loop reads CASSDWAGAGAGEQFF. The CDR3 bases are TGTGCCAGCAGTGATTGGGCGGGAGCGGGTGCGGGTGAGCAGTTCTTC.

The gene calls are TRBV28 and TRBJ1-1; possible D gene TRBD1, 5 bases. The CDR3 length is 13 residues. Trimming left V 7 bases short and J 0 bases short, with 9 bases between. The germline V gene has CDR1 MDHEN and CDR2 SYDVKM. The CDR3 DNA reads TGTGCCAGCACCAGGGCTATGAACACTGAAGCTTTCTTT. Its translation: CASTRAMNTEAFF.

The chain joins TRBV7-2 to TRBJ2-5; 13 positions agree with TRBD2. The CDR3 totals 15 residues. Germline V gene sequence: CDR1 SGHTA, CDR2 FQGNSA. V dropped 1 base and J dropped 4; count of bases not matched to a gene: 0. CDR3 residues: CASSLGLAGGETQYF. In nucleotides, the CDR3 is TGTGCCAGCAGCTTAGGACTAGCGGGAGGAGAGACCCAGTACTTC.

The rearrangement joins TRBV5-4 to TRBJ1-4, with TRBD1 as a possible D gene (5 bases). The length of the CDR3 is 14 residues. V lost 0 bases to trimming and J lost 4 bases, with 7 bases between them. Germline CDR1 reads SGHNT; CDR2 reads YYREEE (reference sequence). The CDR3 coding sequence is TGTGCCAGCAGCTTGGGTCAGGGTAATGAAAAACTGTTTTTT. Its translation: CASSLGQGNEKLFF.

This rearrangement joins TRBV7-9 to TRBJ1-2; 8 nucleotides align to TRBD1. Germline assignment: CDR1 SEHNR and CDR2 FQNEAQ (reference sequence). This CDR3 contains 14 residues. The V gene end was trimmed by 5 bases and the J gene end by 4 bases; junction bases not matched to a gene: 6. CDR3 sequence: CASSRTGNSYGYTF. The CDR3 coding sequence is TGTGCCAGCAGCCGGACAGGGAACAGCTATGGCTACACCTTC. Combining the CDR3 with reference TRBV7-9 and TRBJ1-2 gives the whole variable domain DTGVSQNPRHKITKRGQNVTFRCDPISEHNRLYWYRQTLGQGPEFLTYFQNEAQLEKSRLLSDRFSAERPKGSFSTLEIQRTEQGDSAMYLCASSRTGNSYGYTFGSGTRLTVV.

This clone was counted a single time. V usage is TRBV6-5 and J usage is TRBJ1-1, with D possibly being TRBD1 (6 bases). Trimming removed 3 bases from V and 3 bases from J, with 17 bases in between. Looked up from germline, CDR1 is MNHEY and CDR2 is SVGAGI. This CDR3 is 16 amino acids long. The CDR3 region is CASSYGNRPGDTEAFF. The CDR3 bases are TGTGCCAGCAGTTATGGTAATCGTCCAGGGGACACTGAAGCTTTCTTT.

The chain couples TRBV7-3 to TRBJ1-1, with D maybe TRBD1 (6 bases). Trimming stripped 1 base from V and 4 bases from J, with 7 bases between. Germline loops: CDR1 SGHTA, CDR2 FQGTGA. The CDR3 runs to 13 residues. The CDR3 nucleotides are TGTGCCAGCAGCTTAATGGGGGCCACTGAAGCTTTCTTT. The encoded protein is CASSLMGATEAFF.

The chain uses TRBV14 and TRBJ2-3; the D gene is possibly TRBD1 (6 bases). There are 18 residues in the CDR3. Germline V gene sequence: CDR1 SGHDN, CDR2 FVKESK. V lost 0 bases, J lost 2 bases, and 18 bases lay in between. CDR3 nucleotide sequence: TGTGCCAGCAGCCAAGATCCCGGGACAACCCTCCTCACAGATACGCAGTATTTT. The encoded protein is CASSQDPGTTLLTDTQYF.

The gene calls are TRBV30 and TRBJ1-4; the D is unclear. The CDR3 is 13 amino acids. Germline loops: CDR1 GTSNPN, CDR2 SVGIG (reference sequence). Trimming cost V 2 bases and J 7 bases, with 11 bases left between them. This CDR3 is CAWSTTPTEKLFF. The CDR3 DNA reads TGTGCCTGGAGTACGACACCTACTGAAAAACTGTTTTTT.

V gene TRBV30 combines with J gene TRBJ1-5, with a possible D match to TRBD1 (6 bases). Between the trimmed V and J ends, which lost 0 bases and 7 bases, there was a span of 16 bases. Germline V gene lookup returns CDR1 GTSNPN and CDR2 SVGIG (reference sequence). The CDR3 sequence is 15 residues long. CDR3 sequence reads: CAWSVQIRGDQPQHF. The CDR3 DNA reads as TGTGCCTGGAGTGTACAAATCAGGGGAGACCAGCCCCAGCATTTT.

The genes are TRBV20-1 and TRBJ2-5, with unresolved D. The length of the CDR3 is 11 residues. The V gene's germline CDR1 is DFQATT and CDR2 SNEGSKA (reference sequence). Trimming pared 3 bases from V and 5 bases from J, leaving 7 bases between. The CDR3 bases are TGCAGTGCTAGTTCGGAGGAGACCCAGTACTTC. This codes for CSASSEETQYF.

This chain joins TRBV13 and TRBJ2-6, with 12 bases identical to TRBD2. V was clipped by 2 bases and J by 4 bases; unmatched bases: 6. The V gene's germline CDR1 is PRHDT and CDR2 FYEKMQ (reference sequence). CDR3 size: 18 residues. CDR3 region: CASSLSRLAGVGANVLTF. As DNA, the CDR3 is TGTGCCAGCAGCTTATCCCGACTAGCGGGAGTCGGGGCCAACGTCCTGACTTTC.

The chain employs TRBV7-2 and TRBJ2-5; D is perhaps TRBD2 (5 bases). The CDR3 loop spans 13 amino acids. Germline lookup yields CDR1 SGHTA and CDR2 FQGNSA. Trimming removed 5 bases from V and 5 bases from J, with 12 bases in between. CDR3 DNA: TGTGCCAGCAGCAAGAGGGTCCGCGAGACCCAGTACTTC. Amino acid sequence: CASSKRVRETQYF.

The chain couples TRBV6-1 to TRBJ2-7, with 7 positions matching TRBD2. J was trimmed by 6 bases and V by 6 bases; bases with no gene match: 14. The CDR3 runs to 15 residues. CDR1 is MNHNS and CDR2 is SASEGT in the germline V gene. The CDR3 DNA reads as TGTGCCAGCAGCCCCGAGGGAGGGCCTCGTGCCGAGCAGTACTTC. Translating it yields CASSPEGGPRAEQYF.

This chain links TRBV7-2 with TRBJ2-3; TRBD1 matches at 7 bases. CDR1 is SGHTA and CDR2 is FQGNSA in the germline V gene. V trimming: 4 bases; J trimming: 1 base; junction bases outside the gene matches: 8. This CDR3 region has 16 residues. The CDR3 loop reads CASSYAIGTGTDTQYF. The CDR3 DNA is TGTGCCAGCAGCTACGCCATCGGGACAGGCACAGATACGCAGTATTTT.

This chain joins TRBV5-4 and TRBJ2-5; tentatively, D is TRBD1 or TRBD2 (5 bases each). With 3 bases removed from V and 5 bases from J, the gap between germline ends came to 14 bases. Germline-derived CDR1 and CDR2 are SGHNT and YYREEE (reference sequence). The CDR3 runs to 14 residues. The CDR3 loop reads CASSSVGEAETQYF. CDR3 DNA sequence: TGTGCCAGCAGCTCGGTGGGGGAAGCGGAGACCCAGTACTTC.

V usage is TRBV6-6 and J usage is TRBJ2-7, with a tentative D call TRBD2 (6 bases). The CDR3 loop spans 11 amino acids. V lost 6 bases and J 10 bases, leaving 13 bases between the germline ends. Per the germline V gene, CDR1 is MNHNY and CDR2 is SVGAGI (reference sequence). CDR3 protein: CASSRDSGQYF. The CDR3 DNA follows: TGTGCCAGCAGCCGGGACTCCGGCCAGTACTTC.

The V gene is TRBV10-3, the J gene TRBJ2-1; D unresolved. This CDR3 comprises 12 residues. Germline V gives CDR1 ENHRY, CDR2 SYGVKD. Trimming removed 3 bases at V and 3 bases at J, with 3 bases between. CDR3 in amino acids: CAISDSYNEQFF. Written as DNA, the CDR3 is TGTGCCATCAGTGACAGCTACAATGAGCAGTTCTTC.

V usage is TRBV18 and J usage is TRBJ1-1, with TRBD1 as a possible D gene (5 bases). V shed 8 bases and J shed 4 bases, with 14 bases lying between them. The CDR3 is 13 amino acids. Germline CDR1 is KGHSH and CDR2 is LQKENI. CDR3 DNA: TGTGCCAGCACCCCAGGGATAAGCACTGAAGCTTTCTTT. Protein: CASTPGISTEAFF.

V usage is TRBV2 and J usage is TRBJ2-1; no definite D call. Germline CDR1 reads SNHLY; CDR2 reads FYNNEI. Trimming removed 11 bases from V and 6 bases from J, with 20 bases in between. There are 14 residues in the CDR3. DNA of the CDR3: TGTGCCGCCCTACGGGTCCAACTGATCAATGAGCAGTTCTTC. Its translation: CAALRVQLINEQFF.

The chain carries TRBV7-2 and TRBJ2-5; possibly TRBD2 for D (5 bases). The V end lost 5 bases, the J end lost 2 bases, and 18 bases lay between the germline ends. CDR1 and CDR2 (germline): SGHTA, FQGNSA. The CDR3 has 16 amino acids. CDR3: CASSPVAGLGQETQYF. Written as DNA, the CDR3 is TGTGCCAGCAGCCCTGTGGCGGGTCTGGGACAAGAGACCCAGTACTTC.

This chain links TRBV2 with TRBJ2-1; 9 bases align to TRBD2. This CDR3 is 14 amino acids long. Germline V gives CDR1 SNHLY, CDR2 FYNNEI. J gave up 3 bases and V 6 bases, and 3 bases lay outside the gene matches. CDR3 residues: CASRETSGYNEQFF. The CDR3 region has the DNA TGTGCCAGCAGGGAGACTAGCGGCTACAATGAGCAGTTCTTC.

The chain recombines TRBV5-5 with TRBJ1-2, with 8 bases fitting TRBD1. Germline V lookup: CDR1 SGHKS, CDR2 YYEKEE (reference sequence). This CDR3 has 15 residues. V was clipped by 3 bases and J by 4 bases; unmatched bases: 8. CDR3 region: CASSWMDRDSYGYTF. The CDR3 DNA reads as TGTGCCAGCAGCTGGATGGACAGGGACTCCTATGGCTACACCTTC.

The chain couples TRBV7-2 to TRBJ2-7; 9 bases map to TRBD2. Germline-derived CDR1 and CDR2 are SGHTA and FQGNSA. The CDR3 sequence is 15 residues long. J gave up 2 bases and V 4 bases, and 6 bases lay outside the gene matches. In DNA form, the CDR3 reads TGTGCCAGCAGCTCGAGCGGGGGGTCAACCTACGAGCAGTACTTC. It is translated as CASSSSGGSTYEQYF.

This clone was detected only once. This rearrangement joins TRBV4-1 to TRBJ2-2; TRBD2 might be the D (6 bases). CDR3 length equals 18 residues. V lost 0 bases, J lost 5 bases, and 19 bases lay in between. The germline gives CDR1 MGHRA, CDR2 YSYEKL. DNA for the CDR3: TGCGCCAGCAGCCAAGAAGGTTTTACAGCGGGTTTAACCGGGGAGCTGTTTTTT. This translates into CASSQEGFTAGLTGELFF.

The genes are TRBV7-9 and TRBJ1-2; D not certain. V dropped 2 bases and J dropped 2 bases, with 0 bases sitting between them. The V gene's germline CDR1 is SEHNR and CDR2 FQNEAQ (reference sequence). This CDR3 region has 11 residues. CDR3 coding DNA: TGTGCCAGCAGCTTAAACTATGGCTACACCTTC. The encoded protein is CASSLNYGYTF.

This chain links TRBV18 with TRBJ2-4, with D tentatively TRBD1 (5 bases). CDR1 and CDR2 (germline): KGHSH, LQKENI. This CDR3 is 15 amino acids long. V lost 3 bases, J lost 1 base, and 10 bases lay in between. CDR3 DNA: TGTGCCAGCTCACCGACAGTAACGGCCAAAAACATTCAGTACTTC. Amino acids: CASSPTVTAKNIQYF.

To note about this clone: A junction boundary mismatches the germline segment, possibly from a read error. J is TRBJ2-5 and V is TRBV7-7; 12 bases are a match to TRBD2. Germline assignment: CDR1 SSHAT and CDR2 FNYEAQ (reference sequence). The CDR3 has 15 residues. CDR3 loop: CASSPLAGGRGAQYF. Written as DNA, the CDR3 is TGTGCTAGCAGCCCCCTAGCGGGAGGGCGGGGGGCCCAGTACTTC.

This rearrangement joins TRBV30 to TRBJ1-5, with D tentatively TRBD1 (5 bases). This CDR3 contains 15 residues. The germline V and J ends were trimmed by 1 base and 2 bases, with 12 bases remaining between them. The germline CDR1 and CDR2 sequences are GTSNPN and SVGIG (reference sequence). The CDR3 region has the DNA TGTGCCTGGAGTGGGACCCTGGGGGGCAATCAGCCCCAGCATTTT. It codes for CAWSGTLGGNQPQHF.